This is a list of T cell receptor beta chains from one sample in a study of human T cells and chemical hapten exposure. MiXCR, run by TCRdb on the RACE reads, gives a single entry per CDR3 protein. The sample lists around 260,000 distinct CDR3 sequences; 8.6% were seen once. The sample here was whole blood, taken in connection with sensitization to the hapten diphenylcyclopropenone (DPC). The receptors stem from a middle-aged woman with alopecia areata. Some clones in this sample may be carry-over from other donors' samples. The CDR3 runs from the conserved cysteine through the conserved F or W. D genes are given only for firm matches. For some rows the clone size is stated as once, few or many, or as a class when expanded; others skip it.

abundance	v_gene	d_gene	j_gene	CDR3aa	CDR3nt
-	TRBV9	TRBD1	TRBJ1-2	CASSVGTGGSYGYTF	TGTGCCAGCAGCGTAGGCACAGGGGGGAGCTATGGCTACACCTTC
-	TRBV6-2/TRBV6-3	-	TRBJ1-1	CASRPGGFATEAFF	TGTGCCAGCAGGCCTGGGGGGTTCGCCACTGAAGCTTTCTTT
few	TRBV10-3	TRBD2	TRBJ2-3	CAFSPSGSLDTQYF	TGTGCCTTTTCCCCTAGCGGGAGTCTCGATACGCAGTATTTT
-	TRBV6-4	TRBD1	TRBJ1-1	CASSVSRDRGSEAFF	TGTGCCAGCAGTGTGAGCCGGGACAGGGGATCTGAAGCTTTCTTT
-	TRBV4-1	-	TRBJ2-3	CASRDAAGGDTQYF	TGCGCCAGCAGGGACGCTGCAGGGGGGGATACGCAGTATTTT
many	TRBV7-3	-	TRBJ2-3	CASSVGTDTQYF	TGTGCCAGCAGCGTCGGCACAGATACGCAGTATTTT
-	TRBV6-2/TRBV6-3	TRBD2	TRBJ2-1	CASTPTSGSVSYNEQFF	TGTGCCAGCACTCCTACTAGCGGGAGCGTCTCCTACAATGAGCAGTTCTTC
-	TRBV7-3	TRBD2	TRBJ2-5	CASSPARASGTQYF	TGTGCCAGCAGCCCCGCCAGGGCTAGCGGGACCCAGTACTTC
-	TRBV2	TRBD1	TRBJ1-2	CASSLRDSRTYGYTF	TGTGCCAGCAGTCTCCGGGACAGCAGGACCTATGGCTACACCTTC
-	TRBV5-4	-	TRBJ1-4	CASSFGGASNEKLFF	TGTGCCAGCAGCTTTGGGGGGGCGAGCAATGAAAAACTGTTTTTT
-	TRBV28	TRBD2	TRBJ2-3	CASNQGLAGSNTQYF	TGTGCCAGCAACCAGGGACTAGCGGGATCAAATACGCAGTATTTT
few	TRBV28	-	TRBJ2-3	CASSFDIITDTQYF	TGTGCCAGCAGTTTTGACATAATCACAGATACGCAGTATTTT
many	TRBV10-3	TRBD2	TRBJ2-1	CAISMTSGTHNEQFF	TGTGCCATCAGCATGACTAGCGGGACCCACAATGAGCAGTTCTTC
few	TRBV12-3/TRBV12-4	-	TRBJ2-2	CASSLERVGTVSWELFF	TGTGCCAGCAGTTTAGAAAGAGTGGGGACTGTCAGTTGGGAGCTGTTTTTT
many	TRBV20-1	TRBD2	TRBJ2-3	CSARELAGISTDTQYF	TGCAGTGCTAGAGAGCTAGCGGGAATAAGCACAGATACGCAGTATTTT
-	TRBV7-2	TRBD1	TRBJ2-2	CASSLNPPGTGRTGELFF	TGTGCCAGCAGCTTAAATCCCCCGGGGACAGGGCGCACCGGGGAGCTGTTTTTT
-	TRBV6-5	TRBD2	TRBJ2-2	CASSYTGLAGAREVFF	TGTGCCAGCAGTTACACCGGACTAGCGGGAGCCCGGGAGGTGTTTTTT
many	TRBV7-3	TRBD1	TRBJ2-3	CASRSTGQGMYTQYF	TGTGCCAGCAGATCGACCGGACAGGGAATGTATACGCAGTATTTT
many	TRBV9	-	TRBJ1-6	CASSVGPLGQGSYNSPLHF	TGTGCCAGCAGCGTAGGTCCTTTGGGGCAGGGCTCCTATAATTCACCCCTCCACTTT
-	TRBV6-5	-	TRBJ1-6	CASSPRGNSPLHF	TGTGCCAGCAGCCCTAGGGGTAATTCACCCCTCCACTTT
-	TRBV7-2	TRBD1	TRBJ2-6	CASSWTGGAGANVLTF	TGTGCCAGCAGCTGGACAGGGGGCGCTGGGGCCAACGTCCTGACTTTC
-	TRBV7-2	-	TRBJ2-6	CASSFGHLSGANVLTF	TGTGCCAGCAGCTTCGGACACCTCTCTGGGGCCAACGTCCTGACTTTC
few	TRBV7-9	-	TRBJ2-3	CASSRMGTGKTDTQYF	TGTGCCAGCAGCCGTATGGGGACGGGGAAGACAGATACGCAGTATTTT
few	TRBV7-2	-	TRBJ2-3	CASSLGRGRAQYF	TGTGCCAGCAGCTTAGGGAGGGGGAGGGCGCAGTATTTT
-	TRBV27	TRBD1	TRBJ2-7	CASSLSGTGYYEQYF	TGTGCCAGCAGTTTATCGGGGACAGGCTACTACGAGCAGTACTTC
-	TRBV7-9	TRBD2	TRBJ2-7	CASSFPSGSRYEQYF	TGTGCCAGCAGCTTCCCTAGCGGGAGTCGCTACGAGCAGTACTTC
-	TRBV6-2/TRBV6-3	-	TRBJ1-5	CASLGDGNQPQHF	TGTGCCAGTTTGGGCGACGGCAATCAGCCCCAGCATTTT
many	TRBV28	TRBD1	TRBJ2-7	CASSLLKTGGYEQYF	TGTGCCAGCAGTCTACTTAAGACAGGGGGTTACGAGCAGTACTTC
few	TRBV7-9	-	TRBJ1-5	CASSSVQGNQPQHF	TGTGCCAGCAGCTCTGTGCAGGGCAATCAGCCCCAGCATTTT
few	TRBV14	-	TRBJ2-3	CASSQEDWSLDTQYF	TGTGCCAGCAGCCAAGAGGACTGGTCCTTGGATACGCAGTATTTT
few	TRBV6-5	-	TRBJ2-5	CASADAGHVRTQYF	TGTGCCAGCGCCGACGCGGGGCATGTAAGGACCCAGTACTTC
-	TRBV4-2	TRBD1	TRBJ1-5	CASSPTRDRGVRQPQHF	TGTGCCAGCAGCCCAACCCGGGACAGGGGAGTTCGGCAGCCCCAGCATTTT
many	TRBV28	TRBD1	TRBJ1-5	CASSSGTGGNQPQHF	TGTGCCAGCAGTTCCGGGACAGGGGGCAATCAGCCCCAGCATTTT
few	TRBV28	-	TRBJ2-1	CASRAGSDEQFF	TGTGCCAGCAGGGCAGGGTCGGATGAGCAGTTCTTC
few	TRBV12-3/TRBV12-4	-	TRBJ2-1	CASSSDSKKQFF	TGTGCCAGCAGCTCAGACAGTAAAAAGCAGTTCTTC
few	TRBV7-9	TRBD1	TRBJ2-1	CASSFKDRRNYNEQFF	TGTGCCAGCAGCTTTAAGGACAGGAGAAACTACAATGAGCAGTTCTTC
many	TRBV6-1	TRBD1	TRBJ2-7	CASRQGIPEQYF	TGTGCCAGCCGACAGGGAATCCCCGAGCAGTACTTC
-	TRBV6-5	-	TRBJ2-7	CASSNARVSYEQYF	TGTGCCAGCAGCAACGCGCGGGTCAGCTACGAGCAGTACTTC
few	TRBV6-2/TRBV6-3	-	TRBJ1-5	CASSYSRSQPQHF	TGTGCCAGCAGTTACTCGAGGTCTCAGCCCCAGCATTTT
-	TRBV6-5	-	TRBJ2-1	CASRNGRNNEQFF	TGTGCCAGCAGAAACGGACGCAACAATGAGCAGTTCTTC
-	TRBV3-1	TRBD1	TRBJ1-5	CASSQGPGGGQPQHF	TGTGCCAGCAGCCAAGGCCCAGGGGGCGGACAGCCCCAGCATTTT
-	TRBV6-2/TRBV6-3	TRBD2	TRBJ2-5	CASSKSGVRETQYF	TGTGCCAGCAGTAAGAGCGGGGTACGAGAGACCCAGTACTTC
few	TRBV20-1	-	TRBJ2-6	CSARDTTSGANVLTF	TGCAGTGCTAGAGACACAACCTCTGGGGCCAACGTCCTGACTTTC
few	TRBV29-1	TRBD2	TRBJ2-3	CSVWTSGRGTDTQYF	TGCAGCGTTTGGACTAGCGGGAGAGGCACAGATACGCAGTATTTT
many	TRBV7-2	-	TRBJ1-2	CASSLGREAGYTF	TGTGCCAGCAGCTTAGGCAGGGAGGCTGGCTACACCTTC
few	TRBV7-2	-	TRBJ2-2	CASSLMSLRGGELFF	TGTGCCAGCAGCTTAATGAGTCTTCGGGGAGGGGAGCTGTTTTTT
few	TRBV6-5	-	TRBJ2-5	CASSVTGSRGGPTETQYF	TGTGCCAGCAGCGTTACAGGGTCTCGGGGAGGGCCTACAGAGACCCAGTACTTC
-	TRBV2	TRBD2	TRBJ2-1	CACKRGLAGAHEQFF	TGTGCCTGCAAACGGGGCCTAGCGGGAGCCCATGAGCAGTTCTTC
-	TRBV5-1	-	TRBJ2-2	CASSPVPVTGELFF	TGCGCCAGCAGCCCCGTACCCGTCACCGGGGAGCTGTTTTTT
-	TRBV6-6	TRBD2	TRBJ2-7	CASSPGLALHEQYF	TGTGCCAGCAGTCCGGGACTAGCGTTACACGAGCAGTACTTC
many	TRBV12-3/TRBV12-4	TRBD1	TRBJ1-3	CASSRTGTGNTIYF	TGTGCCAGCAGCCGGACAGGAACTGGAAACACCATATATTTT
-	TRBV7-9	TRBD1	TRBJ2-5	CASSSWDREEETQYF	TGTGCCAGCAGCTCTTGGGACAGGGAGGAAGAGACCCAGTACTTC
many	TRBV20-1	-	TRBJ1-2	CSAPRRDYGYTF	TGCAGTGCTCCCCGGCGCGACTATGGCTACACCTTC
-	TRBV6-4	TRBD2	TRBJ2-1	CASSLTSGDYNEQFF	TGTGCCAGCAGCCTCACTAGCGGGGATTACAATGAGCAGTTCTTC